Following are 14 T cell receptor beta chains from one sample sequenced in a study of identical twins listed by TCRdb under 2016. The library was prepared using 5' RACE. TCRdb records Illumina HiSeq 2000 as the sequencer. Clones were called with MiXCR by TCRdb after fastp trimmed the public reads at Q25, and only in-frame beta chains were retained. Identical CDR3 proteins give one entry, which carries the most common genes and DNA. In all, the sample holds 450,000 or so distinct CDR3 sequences, and 20% to 25% of those were seen once. Around 3% of the sample is taken by the ten largest. The sample was also reused in another study, on T cells expressing NK-cell markers.

Sequencing input: CD4+ T cells sorted from blood. These receptors were obtained from a woman under 30 in good health.

On this clonotype: Without the conserved terminal phenylalanine or tryptophan, this CDR3 likely stems from a read error. Because the CDR3's place on the DNA is in doubt, the DNA is left out and the CDR3 is given as listed by TCRdb. This chain joins TRBV12-3 or TRBV12-4 and TRBJ2-5; TRBD2, the table's D call, lacks a check against the DNA. The CDR3 numbers 14 amino acids, ends counted. The CDR3 loop reads CASSLGTSGRARYL.

The chain employs TRBV10-3 and TRBJ1-2; tentatively, D is TRBD1 (5 bases). The CDR3 loop spans 14 amino acids. CDR1 is ENHRY and CDR2 is SYGVKD in the germline V gene. Trimming removed 4 bases from V and 4 bases from J, with 13 bases in between. The CDR3 loop reads CAISGIGESYGYTF. Here the CDR3 DNA reads TGTGCCATCAGTGGGATAGGGGAGAGCTATGGCTACACCTTC.

V gene TRBV12-3 or TRBV12-4 combines with J gene TRBJ2-7; D ambiguous. Trimming took 2 bases from V and 1 from J, leaving 9 bases between them. This CDR3 comprises 14 residues. CDR3 protein: CASSLSVRSYEQYF. In DNA form, the CDR3 reads TGTGCCAGCAGTTTATCGGTCAGATCCTACGAGCAGTACTTC.

As DNA, the CDR3 is TGTGCCAGCAGCCCCCCTTGGGTAGGAAGAGCCTACAATGAGCAGTTCTTC. Encoded protein: CASSPPWVGRAYNEQFF. The chain combines TRBV11-1 with TRBJ2-1; D not certain. The CDR3 runs to 17 residues. The germline V gene encodes CDR1 SGHAT and CDR2 FQDESV (reference sequence). The V end was cut by 5 bases, the J end by 2 bases, with 19 bases between. The whole variable domain, remainder taken from reference TRBV11-1 and TRBJ2-1, is EAEVAQSPRYKITEKSQAVAFWCDPISGHATLYWYRQILGQGPELLVQFQDESVVDDSQLPKDRFSAERLKGVDSTLKIQPAELGDSAMYLCASSPPWVGRAYNEQFFGPGTRLTVL.

The CDR3 reads CASSRSIREAAPKQFF. The CDR3 DNA follows: TGTGCCAGCAGCCGATCTATCCGGGAGGCCGCGCCAAAGCAGTTCTTC. The chain recombines TRBV3-1 with TRBJ2-1, with TRBD2 identical over 7 bases. After removal of 4 bases from V and 11 bases from J, the junction contained 17 bases not matched to a gene. CDR1 LGHDT and CDR2 YNNKEL come from the germline V gene (reference sequence). This CDR3 comprises 16 residues.

The chain carries TRBV28 and TRBJ2-3; 12 nucleotides match TRBD2. The CDR3 length is 17 residues. V was pared by 8 bases and J by 0 bases, with 9 bases of the junction left unmatched. Germline CDR1 reads MDHEN; CDR2 reads SYDVKM. The CDR3 spells CASRLAGGITSTDTQYF. CDR3 nucleotide sequence: TGTGCCAGCCGGCTAGCGGGAGGGATCACTAGCACAGATACGCAGTATTTT.

The sample holds a few counts of this clonotype. This chain uses TRBV15 with TRBJ2-1; 9 bases agree with TRBD2. Trimming cost V 9 bases and J 5 bases; bases outside gene matches: 5. Germline CDR1 and CDR2: LNHNV and YYDKDF (reference sequence). This CDR3 comprises 13 residues. The CDR3 here is CATKRGVNNEQFF. CDR3 coding DNA: TGTGCCACAAAGCGGGGGGTTAACAATGAGCAGTTCTTC.

This clonotype was seen more than once but under ten times. The chain uses TRBV24-1 and TRBJ2-3; D not certain. Trimming cost V 5 bases and J 0 bases, with 11 bases left between them. The CDR3 contains 15 residues. Germline V gene lookup returns CDR1 KGHDR and CDR2 SFDVKD. In DNA, the CDR3 is TGTGCCACCAGTGGAGGCGGCTCTAGCACAGATACGCAGTATTTT. Amino acids: CATSGGGSSTDTQYF.

This chain uses TRBV12-3 or TRBV12-4 with TRBJ2-7; D gene unclear. The CDR3 runs 12 residues. The germline V and J ends were trimmed by 3 bases and 5 bases, with 8 bases remaining between them. CDR3 nucleotide sequence: TGTGCCAGCAGTTTCTACCGGGACGAGCAGTACTTC. This translates into CASSFYRDEQYF.

This clonotype was seen many times. This chain connects TRBV5-1 to TRBJ1-4, with no clear D. From germline, CDR1 is SGHRS and CDR2 YFSETQ. Trimming shortened V by 5 bases and J by 5 bases, and 4 bases separated the two germline ends. This CDR3 spans 11 amino acids. Written as DNA, the CDR3 is TGCGCCAGCAGAATCAATGAAAAACTGTTTTTT. Encoded protein: CASRINEKLFF. The whole variable domain, remainder taken from reference TRBV5-1 and TRBJ1-4, is KAGVTQTPRYLIKTRGQQVTLSCSPISGHRSVSWYQQTPGQGLQFLFEYFSETQRNKGNFPGRFSGRQFSNSRSEMNVSTLELGDSALYLCASRINEKLFFGSGTQLSVL.

This clonotype was seen at least ten times. The rearrangement joins TRBV12-3 or TRBV12-4 to TRBJ2-3; maybe TRBD1 (5 bases). The CDR3 has 14 residues. V lost 5 bases, J lost 6 bases, and 15 bases lay in between. The CDR3 nucleotides read TGTGCCAGCAGTAACGTTGCAGGGCGCGATACGCAGTATTTT. Its protein is CASSNVAGRDTQYF.

This clonotype has only a few counts. The rearrangement uses TRBV24-1 and TRBJ2-1; 7 bases line up with TRBD1. The trim removed 4 bases at V and 0 bases at J, leaving 8 bases unmatched. The CDR3 length is 17 residues. Germline assignment: CDR1 KGHDR and CDR2 SFDVKD. The CDR3 here is CATSEGTGASSYNEQFF. The CDR3 DNA sequence: TGTGCCACCAGTGAGGGAACAGGGGCTTCCTCCTACAATGAGCAGTTCTTC.

The chain couples TRBV7-2 to TRBJ1-2; maybe TRBD1 (6 bases). V shed 7 bases and J shed 4 bases, with 10 bases lying between them. Germline CDR1 SGHTA, CDR2 FQGNSA. This CDR3 region has 12 residues. The CDR3 here is CASTKQGYGYTF. The CDR3, as DNA: TGTGCCAGCACGAAACAGGGCTATGGCTACACCTTC.

V usage is TRBV20-1 and J usage is TRBJ2-4; 9 bases fit TRBD2. Germline CDR1 DFQATT, CDR2 SNEGSKA (reference sequence). Trimming cost V 5 bases and J 6 bases; bases outside gene matches: 5. This CDR3 is 13 amino acids long. CDR3 sequence reads: CSAPRTSANIQYF. The CDR3 region has the DNA TGCAGTGCTCCCCGGACTAGCGCAAACATTCAGTACTTC.